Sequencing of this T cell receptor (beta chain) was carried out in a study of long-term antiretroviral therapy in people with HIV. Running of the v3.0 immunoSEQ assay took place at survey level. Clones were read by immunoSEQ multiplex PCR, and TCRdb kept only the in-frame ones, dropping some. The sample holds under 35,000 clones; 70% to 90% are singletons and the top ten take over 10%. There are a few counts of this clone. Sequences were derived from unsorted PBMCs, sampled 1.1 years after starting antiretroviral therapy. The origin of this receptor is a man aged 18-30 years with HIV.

In DNA form, the CDR3 reads TGTGCCAGCAGCCCGGGACAGTCCTCCTACGAGCAGTACTTC. Its protein product is CASSPGQSSYEQYF. V usage is TRBV4-2 and J usage is TRBJ2-7, with 7 bases lining up with TRBD1. With V trimmed by 4 bases and J by 0 bases, 3 bases remained unmatched. CDR3 length: 14 amino acids. Germline-derived CDR1 and CDR2 are LGHNA and YNFKEQ.